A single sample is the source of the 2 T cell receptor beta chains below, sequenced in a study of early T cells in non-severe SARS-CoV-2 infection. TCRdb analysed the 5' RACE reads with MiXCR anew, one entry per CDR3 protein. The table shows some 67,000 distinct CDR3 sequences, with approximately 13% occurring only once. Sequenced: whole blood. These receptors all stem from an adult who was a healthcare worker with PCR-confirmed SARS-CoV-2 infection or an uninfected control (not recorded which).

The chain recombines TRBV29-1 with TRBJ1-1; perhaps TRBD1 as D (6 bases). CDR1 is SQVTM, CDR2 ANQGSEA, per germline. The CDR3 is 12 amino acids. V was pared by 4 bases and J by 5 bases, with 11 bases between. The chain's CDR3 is CSVARGITEAFF. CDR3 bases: TGCAGCGTTGCGAGGGGGATAACTGAAGCTTTCTTT.

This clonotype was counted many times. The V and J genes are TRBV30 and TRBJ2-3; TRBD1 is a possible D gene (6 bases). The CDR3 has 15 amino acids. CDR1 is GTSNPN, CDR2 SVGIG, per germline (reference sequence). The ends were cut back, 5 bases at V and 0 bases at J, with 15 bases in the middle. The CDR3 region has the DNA TGTGCCTGGGGGAAAGGGGGTGCTAGCACAGATACGCAGTATTTT. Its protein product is CAWGKGGASTDTQYF.